This T cell receptor (beta chain) was identified in a study of T cell clonality in common variable immunodeficiency. Regarding the study as a whole: The cause of increased CVID clonality remains unclear without subpopulation sequencing. Compared with healthy controls, CVID subjects showed increased TCRbeta clonality, mostly in about a third.

Assay: immunoSEQ multiplex PCR; the TCRdb copy retains only in-frame clones and omits some. The sample yields some 80,000 clones, without any singletons. The trim removed 0 bases at V and 2 bases at J, leaving 5 bases unmatched. This CDR3 is 15 amino acids long. The germline CDR1 and CDR2 sequences are SGDLS and YYNGEE. Patients and controls were mostly of Caucasian heritage. This clone was recorded many times. The antigen remains undetermined. The read finishes 3 residues shy of the CDR3 end, and the germline J gene is used to complete it. This TCR was sampled from a person between 18 and 70 years old in good health. The specimen was peripheral blood mononuclear cells. The V and J genes are TRBV9 and TRBJ2-7, with 7 bases aligning to TRBD2. The DNA read from the CDR3 is TGTGCCAGCAGCGTAGATCCTAGCGGAACCTACGAG. Protein product: CASSVDPSGTYE. In full, the CDR3 reads CASSVDPSGTYEQYF.